The 17 T cell receptor beta chains below come from one sample, sequenced in a study of cytomegalovirus exposure and HLA in healthy donors. Clones were read by immunoSEQ multiplex PCR, and TCRdb kept only the in-frame ones, dropping some. The table has some 180,000 clones, around nine tenths seen once. The sample comprised PBMCs. The receptors originated from a man aged 30 to 45 in good health and CMV-seropositive.

This clone was counted only a few times. This chain links TRBV9 with TRBJ1-2; 7 bases match TRBD1. CDR1 SGDLS and CDR2 YYNGEE come from the germline V gene. After removal of 4 bases from V and 2 bases from J, the junction contained 8 bases not matched to a gene. The CDR3 length is 15 residues. The CDR3 sequence: CASSSHRQGNYGYTF. DNA of the CDR3: TGTGCCAGCAGCTCTCATAGACAGGGAAACTATGGCTACACCTTC.

This sequence joins TRBV2 and TRBJ2-1; TRBD1 might be the D (5 bases). CDR1 and CDR2 from the germline V gene are SNHLY and FYNNEI. CDR3 length: 11 amino acids. The germline V and J ends were trimmed by 7 bases and 10 bases, with 11 bases remaining between them. As DNA, the CDR3 is TGTGCCAGCAAGGAGCAGGGCGAGCAGTTCTTC. Translating gives CASKEQGEQFF.

V gene TRBV28 combines with J gene TRBJ2-1, with a weak D call TRBD2 (6 bases). Trimming pared 3 bases from V and 3 bases from J, leaving 9 bases between. This CDR3 region has 14 residues. In germline, CDR1 is MDHEN, CDR2 SYDVKM. This CDR3 is CASSFRDFYNEQFF. The CDR3 coding sequence is TGTGCCAGCAGTTTCCGGGACTTCTACAATGAGCAGTTCTTC.

The V and J genes are TRBV7-2 and TRBJ1-2, with D perhaps TRBD1 (6 bases). CDR1 and CDR2 from the germline V gene are SGHTA and FQGNSA. Trimming took 6 bases from V and 7 from J, leaving 15 bases between them. The CDR3 has 13 residues. The CDR3 is CASRMAGAGGYTF. The CDR3 nucleotides read TGTGCCAGCAGGATGGCAGGGGCGGGTGGCTACACCTTC.

This clone was seen a single time. The chain carries TRBV11-2 and TRBJ2-7, with 7 bases identical to TRBD2. The CDR3 is 14 residues long. Germline lookup yields CDR1 SGHAT and CDR2 FQNNGV. V shed 7 bases, J shed 6 bases, and the junction held 12 bases outside the gene matches. The CDR3 is CASNLGVWGGEQYF. The CDR3 DNA sequence: TGTGCCAGCAACCTCGGGGTTTGGGGGGGCGAGCAGTACTTC.

The chain couples TRBV5-1 to TRBJ2-5, with D perhaps matching TRBD2 (6 bases). CDR3 length: 12 residues. The V gene's germline CDR1 is SGHRS and CDR2 YFSETQ. The V and J ends lost 7 bases and 0 bases respectively, with 7 bases between them. The CDR3 DNA sequence: TGCGCCAGCCGGGACTACCAAGAGACCCAGTACTTC. Encoded protein: CASRDYQETQYF.

This clone was detected a few times. This chain connects TRBV15 to TRBJ1-2; no reliable D call. Germline V gene sequence: CDR1 LNHNV, CDR2 YYDKDF (reference sequence). The CDR3 is 14 residues long. V was cut by 0 bases and J by 0 bases, with 5 bases left in between. The CDR3 is CATSRDTTNYGYTF. The CDR3 coding sequence is TGTGCCACCAGCAGAGATACGACTAACTATGGCTACACCTTC. Supplemented by reference TRBV15 and TRBJ1-2, the full variable domain reads DAMVIQNPRYQVTQFGKPVTLSCSQTLNHNVMYWYQQKSSQAPKLLFHYYDKDFNNEADTPDNFQSRRPNTSFCFLDIRSPGLGDTAMYLCATSRDTTNYGYTFGSGTRLTVV.

V is TRBV5-1 and J is TRBJ1-1; unclear D gene. Trimming stripped 1 base from V and 10 bases from J, with 17 bases between. This CDR3 has 14 amino acids. Germline CDR1 is SGHRS and CDR2 is YFSETQ. This CDR3 is CASSLRAGTFGAFF. The DNA for the CDR3 is TGCGCCAGCAGCTTGCGAGCAGGTACCTTCGGAGCTTTCTTT.

The V gene is TRBV5-1, the J gene TRBJ2-5; unclear D gene. Germline CDR1 SGHRS, CDR2 YFSETQ. Trimming removed 0 bases at V and 2 bases at J, with 11 bases between. CDR3 length: 15 residues. The CDR3 sequence is CASSLVAGNQETQYF. In nucleotides, the CDR3 is TGCGCCAGCAGCTTGGTGGCAGGTAATCAAGAGACCCAGTACTTC.

V gene TRBV4-3 combines with J gene TRBJ2-3; possibly TRBD2 for D (5 bases). The CDR3 is made up of 17 amino acids. Germline CDR1 and CDR2: LGHNA and YSLEER. Between the trimmed V and J ends, which lost 2 bases and 4 bases, there was a span of 19 bases. The CDR3 protein is CASSQSWSGTSADTQYF. In DNA form, the CDR3 reads TGCGCCAGCAGCCAAAGCTGGAGCGGAACCTCGGCAGATACGCAGTATTTT.

V is TRBV28 and J is TRBJ1-1; TRBD1 is a possible D gene (6 bases). The CDR3 contains 16 residues. Trimming took 2 bases from V and 4 from J, leaving 17 bases between them. The germline V gene encodes CDR1 MDHEN and CDR2 SYDVKM. The CDR3 reads CASSLGRGHQGTEAFF. CDR3 DNA: TGTGCCAGCAGTTTAGGCAGGGGCCACCAGGGCACTGAAGCTTTCTTT.

This clone showed up just once. CDR3 coding DNA: TGTGCCAGCAGTCAAGGACAGGGAAAAAACTATGGCTACACCTTC. Amino acid sequence: CASSQGQGKNYGYTF. The rearrangement links TRBV27 to TRBJ1-2; 8 bases map to TRBD1. Unmatched junction bases numbered 7, after V lost 5 bases and J lost 2 bases. The CDR3 has 15 residues. CDR1 is MNHEY, CDR2 SMNVEV, per germline (reference sequence).

V gene TRBV5-1 combines with J gene TRBJ2-5, with 7 bases fitting TRBD2. The trim removed 1 base at V and 0 bases at J, leaving 3 bases unmatched. The CDR3 length is 15 residues. Per the germline V gene, CDR1 is SGHRS and CDR2 is YFSETQ. The CDR3 here is CASSLCSGDQETQYF. The CDR3 DNA reads as TGCGCCAGCAGCTTGTGCAGCGGGGACCAAGAGACCCAGTACTTC.

This chain connects TRBV9 to TRBJ1-1, with a weak D call TRBD1 (5 bases). V dropped 0 bases and J dropped 0 bases, with 9 bases sitting between them. Germline V gene lookup returns CDR1 SGDLS and CDR2 YYNGEE. The CDR3 is made up of 15 amino acids. The CDR3 spells CASSVAVGLNTEAFF. In DNA, the CDR3 is TGTGCCAGCAGCGTAGCGGTGGGACTGAACACTGAAGCTTTCTTT.

The V call is TRBV6-5, the J call TRBJ1-3, with D perhaps matching TRBD1 (5 bases). The germline V gene has CDR1 MNHEY and CDR2 SVGAGI. The CDR3 is made up of 15 amino acids. The ends were cut back, 6 bases at V and 4 bases at J, with 16 bases in the middle. Written as DNA, the CDR3 is TGTGCCAGCAGCCGCGCGGCCCGGGGGGGAAACACCATATATTTT. Amino acid sequence: CASSRAARGGNTIYF.

V usage is TRBV6-1 and J usage is TRBJ2-1; maybe TRBD1 (6 bases). Trimming pared 6 bases from V and 6 bases from J, leaving 15 bases between. CDR3 length: 14 amino acids. CDR1 is MNHNS, CDR2 SASEGT, per germline. The CDR3: CASRERDISNEQFF. DNA of the CDR3: TGTGCCAGCAGGGAAAGGGACATCTCCAATGAGCAGTTCTTC.

CDR3 DNA sequence: TGTGCCACCAGCAGAGATCTAGGCAGTAGTAGGGAGACCCAGTACTTC. This sequence encodes CATSRDLGSSRETQYF. This chain links TRBV15 with TRBJ2-5; D gene ambiguous. The CDR3 spans 16 residues. Germline assignment: CDR1 LNHNV and CDR2 YYDKDF (reference sequence). Trimming shortened V by 0 bases and J by 5 bases, and 16 bases separated the two germline ends.